Each of the 21 T cell receptor beta chains below was sequenced from the same sample in a study of CXCR3-negative and CXCR3-positive naive CD8 T cells (dated by TCRdb to about 2019). No antigen has been assigned to these receptors. TCRdb shows the sequencer as NextSeq 550. The Human TCR Profiling Kit (MiLaboratory) was used to make UMI-labeled 5' RACE TRB cDNA libraries. TCRdb reprocessed the reads, and each CDR3 protein sequence is entered once, without DNA. The data table for this sample lists some 120,000 distinct CDR3 sequences. The ten largest clones add up to roughly 0.59% of the sample. Findings and caveats that apply to the study as a whole: Compared with CXCR3-negative naive cells, CXCR3-positive naive cells had TRB CDR3s with higher hydrophobicity (lower Kidera factor 4), lower energy, and higher strength and volume indices.

The specimen sequenced was naive CXCR3+ CD8+ T cells from blood. The sample's cell subset or site label, decoded: CD45RO-CCR7+CD27+CD95- naive CD8+ T cells expressing CXCR3 (TNR3+). These receptors all come from a human donor in good health. Some clones in this sample may be carry-over from other donors' samples.

The chain couples TRBV29-1 to TRBJ2-7; TCRdb reports TRBD1, a call that lacks DNA to check it against. The CDR3 contains 13 residues. Germline V gives CDR1 SQVTM, CDR2 ANQGSEA. The CDR3 loop reads CSVVDTGPYEQYF.

The chain combines TRBV29-1 with TRBJ2-7. The CDR3 has 14 residues. Germline V gene data show CDR1 as SQVTM and CDR2 as ANQGSEA. The chain's CDR3 is CSVLLERGSYEQYF.

The chain employs TRBV28 and TRBJ2-1; no DNA is available, so the TRBD2 call from TCRdb remains unchecked. Germline CDR1 is MDHEN and CDR2 is SYDVKM. The CDR3 loop spans 15 amino acids. CDR3 loop: CASSFAGLIHNEQFF.

The rearrangement links TRBV25-1 to TRBJ2-1; absent DNA, TCRdb's TRBD1 call cannot be checked. There are 12 residues in the CDR3. CDR1 and CDR2 from the germline V gene are MGHDK and SYGVNS. The CDR3 spells CASSEWGDEQFF.

V gene TRBV11-2 combines with J gene TRBJ2-5; TCRdb selects TRBD2, and the lack of DNA leaves this call unchecked. CDR3 length: 18 amino acids. The germline V gene has CDR1 SGHAT and CDR2 FQNNGV. The CDR3 loop is CASSLANAGGMYQETQYF. The complete variable domain, with remaining parts taken from reference TRBV11-2 and TRBJ2-5, reads EAGVAQSPRYKIIEKRQSVAFWCNPISGHATLYWYQQILGQGPKLLIQFQNNGVVDDSQLPKDRFSAERLKGVDSTLKIQPAKLEDSAVYLCASSLANAGGMYQETQYFGPGTRLLVL.

The chain is built from TRBV29-1 and TRBJ2-7; TCRdb's D call of TRBD1 is untestable without DNA. CDR1 SQVTM and CDR2 ANQGSEA come from the germline V gene. The CDR3 is 15 residues long. CDR3: CSALPETAGPYEQYF.

The CDR3: CASSDSWGGYNEQFF. The chain links TRBV6-4 to TRBJ2-1; with no DNA, the TCRdb D assignment of TRBD2 cannot be verified. The CDR3 runs to 15 residues. Germline V gene lookup returns CDR1 MRHNA and CDR2 SNTAGT.

The V and J genes are TRBV5-5 and TRBJ1-6. Germline V lookup: CDR1 SGHKS, CDR2 YYEKEE (reference sequence). The CDR3 consists of 13 residues. CDR3 in amino acids: CASSFGENSPLHF.

This chain connects TRBV13 to TRBJ2-3; TCRdb lists TRBD1, though no DNA is available to test this call. This CDR3 region has 17 residues. The germline V gene encodes CDR1 PRHDT and CDR2 FYEKMQ (reference sequence). CDR3 amino acids: CASSLDWGGGNTDTQYF.

The chain joins TRBV28 to TRBJ2-7; TCRdb's D call of TRBD2 is untestable without DNA. Germline CDR1 and CDR2: MDHEN and SYDVKM. This CDR3 region has 13 residues. The CDR3 here is CASTLGLYYEQYF. The full variable domain, completed using reference TRBV28 and TRBJ2-7, is DVKVTQSSRYLVKRTGEKVFLECVQDMDHENMFWYRQDPGLGLRLIYFSYDVKMKEKGDIPEGYSVSREKKERFSLILESASTNQTSMYLCASTLGLYYEQYFGPGTRLTVT.

The chain joins TRBV24-1 to TRBJ1-5. CDR3 size: 16 residues. In germline, CDR1 is KGHDR, CDR2 SFDVKD. The CDR3 here is CATSASGAYSNQPQHF.

V and J are TRBV3-1 and TRBJ2-7; the D gene TCRdb calls, TRBD2, cannot be checked with no DNA. CDR1 and CDR2 from the germline V gene are LGHDT and YNNKEL (reference sequence). CDR3 length: 14 residues. Here the CDR3 reads CASSHIAGNREQYF.

This chain joins TRBV7-9 and TRBJ2-1; the D gene TCRdb calls, TRBD2, cannot be checked with no DNA. CDR3 length equals 15 residues. Germline V gene data show CDR1 as SEHNR and CDR2 as FQNEAQ (reference sequence). The chain's CDR3 is CASSLRIAAENEQFF.

The CDR3 here is CASSPLDISYEEYF. This chain links TRBV2 with TRBJ2-7. The CDR3 covers 14 residues. Germline CDR1 reads SNHLY; CDR2 reads FYNNEI.

V and J are TRBV3-1 and TRBJ1-3; TCRdb gives TRBD1 as the D gene, but with no DNA this cannot be confirmed. This CDR3 has 18 residues. Germline assignment: CDR1 LGHDT and CDR2 YNNKEL (reference sequence). CDR3 loop: CASSHSGQGAFAGNTIYF. Complete variable domain (other parts from reference TRBV3-1 and TRBJ1-3): DTAVSQTPKYLVTQMGNDKSIKCEQNLGHDTMYWYKQDSKKFLKIMFSYNNKELIINETVPNRFSPKSPDKAHLNLHINSLELGDSAVYFCASSHSGQGAFAGNTIYFGEGSWLTVV.

V usage is TRBV28 and J usage is TRBJ1-2; TCRdb lists TRBD1, though no DNA is available to test this call. The CDR3 is made up of 14 amino acids. CDR1 and CDR2 (germline): MDHEN, SYDVKM. CDR3 sequence reads: CASSPLDRVDGYTF.

The V gene is TRBV5-1, the J gene TRBJ2-3; TCRdb outputs TRBD1, but without DNA this stays unchecked. From germline, CDR1 is SGHRS and CDR2 YFSETQ. The CDR3 has 17 residues. This chain's CDR3 is CASSLPMDRPSTDTQYF.

The chain is built from TRBV11-2 and TRBJ2-2; the D call of TRBD1 rests on TCRdb alone, since no DNA is present to check it. The CDR3 contains 14 residues. Germline V gene data show CDR1 as SGHAT and CDR2 as FQNNGV. The CDR3 is CASSLARAVPELFF.

The chain carries TRBV5-6 and TRBJ2-7; there is no DNA to check the TCRdb D call of TRBD1. The CDR3 is 13 residues long. Germline-derived CDR1 and CDR2 are SGHDT and YYEEEE. The CDR3 protein is CASSGGYNYEQYF.

The chain combines TRBV29-1 with TRBJ2-1; TCRdb lists TRBD1, though no DNA is available to test this call. The CDR3 is 14 amino acids. In germline, CDR1 is SQVTM, CDR2 ANQGSEA. The CDR3: CSVDGHRPYNEQFF.

The V and J genes are TRBV12-3 or TRBV12-4 and TRBJ2-1. This CDR3 contains 12 residues. The CDR3 spells CASSFNGNEQFF.